The entry that follows covers one T cell receptor (beta chain) sequence. What it binds is not known. The sample originates from a study of cytomegalovirus exposure and HLA in healthy donors. Study-wide results and limits: The study designated 164 TCR beta chains cytomegalovirus-associated. The CMV antigen specificity of a few CMV-associated chains was confirmed through in vitro analysis. Published work reported that the classifier diagnosed cytomegalovirus status with high specificity and sensitivity.

This CDR3 is 14 amino acids long. Trimming took off 2 bases at V and 9 bases at J, with 15 bases between the two ends. From germline, CDR1 is SGHKS and CDR2 YYEKEE (reference sequence). Separate from the roughly 720-subject first cohort was the approximately 120-subject validation cohort, to which the donors belonged. Produced via immunoSEQ multiplex PCR; TCRdb's table is partial and in-frame only. The sample has 110,000 or so clones, approximately 94% seen once. The receptor's source is a woman between 18 and 30 years old in good health and CMV-seronegative. Specimen: PBMCs. The rearrangement joins TRBV5-5 to TRBJ1-5, with D uncertain. CDR3 amino acids: CASSFALGGGPQHF. CDR3 nucleotide sequence: TGTGCCAGCAGCTTTGCCCTCGGCGGCGGGCCCCAGCATTTT.